These 17 T cell receptor beta chains were all obtained from the same sample, sequenced in a study of CD8 T cells in ankylosing spondylitis. The study, taken as a whole, reports: What seemed typical of ankylosing spondylitis blood was a TCR beta motif built from several highly homologous variants.

No cognate antigen is known for these TCRs. TCRdb independently ran MiXCR on the 5' RACE reads; one entry per CDR3 protein. The repertoire holds some 840,000 distinct CDR3 sequences, with approximately 12% as singletons. Sequences were obtained from blood, either unsorted or a sorted T cell fraction (not recorded which). These receptor sequences come from a male donor with ankylosing spondylitis.

The sample holds many counts of this clonotype. The chain joins TRBV5-1 to TRBJ1-2; no firm D call. Germline lookup yields CDR1 SGHRS and CDR2 YFSETQ. CDR3 length: 14 amino acids. Trimming took 1 base from V and 0 from J, leaving 7 bases between them. The CDR3: CASSLSGTNYGYTF. As DNA, the CDR3 is TGCGCCAGCAGCTTGTCGGGGACTAACTATGGCTACACCTTC.

V and J are TRBV7-2 and TRBJ2-3; 7 bases agree with TRBD1. V trimming: 2 bases; J trimming: 0 bases; junction bases outside the gene matches: 2. From germline, CDR1 is SGHTA and CDR2 FQGNSA. CDR3 length: 15 amino acids. The DNA for the CDR3 is TGTGCCAGCAGCTTAAAGGGACAGAGCACAGATACGCAGTATTTT. It codes for CASSLKGQSTDTQYF. Combining the CDR3 with reference TRBV7-2 and TRBJ2-3 gives the whole variable domain GAGVSQSPSNKVTEKGKDVELRCDPISGHTALYWYRQSLGQGLEFLIYFQGNSAPDKSGLPSDRFSAERTGGSVSTLTIQRTQQEDSAVYLCASSLKGQSTDTQYFGPGTRLTVL.

This clonotype was found a few times. This chain joins TRBV7-2 and TRBJ2-5; D might be TRBD1 (5 bases). CDR3 length equals 15 residues. V was clipped by 4 bases and J by 5 bases, with 17 bases between them. Germline assignment: CDR1 SGHTA and CDR2 FQGNSA. The CDR3 DNA reads as TGTGCCAGCAGCTACAGGACCCTAGGGGCGGAGACCCAGTACTTC. It codes for CASSYRTLGAETQYF.

This clonotype was picked up many times. This chain uses TRBV5-1 with TRBJ2-7; D is unclear. V lost 4 bases, J lost 4 bases, and 18 bases lay in between. The CDR3 totals 15 residues. CDR1 and CDR2 (germline): SGHRS, YFSETQ. CDR3 in amino acids: CASSLFDNNGYEQYF. CDR3 nucleotide sequence: TGCGCCAGCAGCCTATTCGATAATAACGGTTACGAGCAGTACTTC.

Turning to this clonotype: This may be a read error, as it is one base from a much larger clone. The chain joins TRBV6-5 to TRBJ1-1; a possible D gene is TRBD1 (5 bases). CDR3 size: 15 residues. V lost 0 bases and J 1 base, leaving 9 bases between the germline ends. Looked up from germline, CDR1 is MNHEY and CDR2 is SVGAGI. The CDR3 region is CASSYSRTSNTEAFF. CDR3 sequence (DNA): TGTGCCAGCAGTTACTCGAGGACATCGAACACTGAAGCTTTCTTT.

This clonotype was counted at least ten times. The rearrangement joins TRBV9 to TRBJ2-1, with D tentatively TRBD2 (7 bases). This CDR3 comprises 15 residues. Looked up from germline, CDR1 is SGDLS and CDR2 is YYNGEE. V was trimmed by 4 bases and J by 9 bases, leaving 20 bases between them. The CDR3 is CASSPGGAGEGEQFF. Here the CDR3 DNA reads TGTGCCAGCAGCCCCGGAGGGGCAGGGGAGGGTGAGCAGTTCTTC.

V is TRBV5-1 and J is TRBJ2-2, with a weak D call TRBD1 (6 bases). The CDR3 covers 17 residues. Trimming cost V 5 bases and J 0 bases, with 17 bases left between them. Germline CDR1 reads SGHRS; CDR2 reads YFSETQ. The CDR3: CASRPTTGIANTGELFF. CDR3 DNA: TGCGCCAGCAGACCAACCACAGGGATCGCGAACACCGGGGAGCTGTTTTTT.

This clonotype came up a few times. The V and J genes are TRBV7-9 and TRBJ1-2; 11 bases match TRBD1. This CDR3 has 16 amino acids. From germline, CDR1 is SEHNR and CDR2 FQNEAQ (reference sequence). The V gene end was trimmed by 1 base and the J gene end by 7 bases; junction bases not matched to a gene: 8. Written as DNA, the CDR3 is TGTGCCAGCAGCTTAGTAGGGACAGGGGGTAGGAGTGGCTACACCTTC. Translation: CASSLVGTGGRSGYTF.

This chain connects TRBV4-1 to TRBJ2-3; no clear D. The CDR3 runs to 16 residues. From germline, CDR1 is MGHRA and CDR2 YSYEKL. V lost 7 bases, J lost 2 bases, and 19 bases lay in between. CDR3 region: CASKRSGGLDTDTQYF. The CDR3 DNA sequence: TGCGCCAGCAAACGTTCAGGCGGCCTGGACACAGATACGCAGTATTTT.

The V and J genes are TRBV10-3 and TRBJ2-7; D remains unclear. Germline CDR1 is ENHRY and CDR2 is SYGVKD. The CDR3 runs 11 residues. The V end was cut by 8 bases, the J end by 3 bases, with 8 bases between. The CDR3 loop reads CAIGPNYEQYF. DNA for the CDR3: TGTGCCATCGGACCCAACTACGAGCAGTACTTC.

The chain is built from TRBV5-4 and TRBJ2-3; tentatively, D is TRBD1 or TRBD2 (5 bases each). Germline V CDR1 and CDR2: SGHNT, YYREEE (reference sequence). The CDR3 has 16 residues. V was clipped by 2 bases and J by 0 bases, with 13 bases between them. CDR3 sequence reads: CASSFGGEESTDTQYF. Here the CDR3 DNA reads TGTGCCAGCAGCTTTGGGGGAGAGGAGAGCACAGATACGCAGTATTTT.

This rearrangement joins TRBV7-3 to TRBJ2-3; D not resolved. Germline loops: CDR1 SGHTA, CDR2 FQGTGA. The ends were cut back, 1 base at V and 2 bases at J, with 13 bases in the middle. The CDR3 loop spans 16 amino acids. CDR3 DNA sequence: TGTGCCAGCAGCTTAAACAGCCCTACATTCACAGATACGCAGTATTTT. Protein: CASSLNSPTFTDTQYF.

Many counts were recorded for this clonotype. The chain links TRBV6-5 to TRBJ1-1; D uncertain. CDR1 and CDR2 (germline): MNHEY, SVGAGI. The CDR3 totals 12 residues. Trimming pared 6 bases from V and 3 bases from J, leaving 8 bases between. The CDR3 region is CASSRADTEAFF. The CDR3 coding sequence is TGTGCCAGCAGCCGGGCCGACACTGAAGCTTTCTTT.

In its sample, this clonotype was seen many times. The chain employs TRBV4-3 and TRBJ2-5; 8 bases align to TRBD1. This CDR3 comprises 15 residues. The germline V gene has CDR1 LGHNA and CDR2 YSLEER. V was pared by 3 bases and J by 3 bases, with 6 bases of the junction left unmatched. The CDR3 coding sequence is TGCGCCAGCAGCCACTCCGGGACAGGCGAAGAGACCCAGTACTTC. Residues: CASSHSGTGEETQYF.

This clonotype was detected a few times. This chain connects TRBV5-6 to TRBJ2-3, with 10 bases identical to TRBD1. CDR1 and CDR2 from the germline V gene are SGHDT and YYEEEE. This CDR3 comprises 15 residues. After removal of 3 bases from V and 5 bases from J, the junction contained 6 bases not matched to a gene. CDR3 nucleotide sequence: TGTGCCAGCAGCTGGAGGACAGGGGGTATAGATACGCAGTATTTT. Protein product: CASSWRTGGIDTQYF. The whole variable domain, remainder taken from reference TRBV5-6 and TRBJ2-3, is DAGVTQSPTHLIKTRGQQVTLRCSPKSGHDTVSWYQQALGQGPQFIFQYYEEEERQRGNFPDRFSGHQFPNYSSELNVNALLLGDSALYLCASSWRTGGIDTQYFGPGTRLTVL.

The V call is TRBV6-1, the J call TRBJ1-5; D gene uncertain. This CDR3 has 14 residues. Trimming left V 6 bases short and J 3 bases short, with 12 bases between. Per germline, CDR1 MNHNS and CDR2 SASEGT. This chain's CDR3 is CASSHGRPNQPQHF. For the CDR3, the DNA is TGTGCCAGCAGCCACGGACGGCCCAATCAGCCCCAGCATTTT.

The chain couples TRBV9 to TRBJ2-7; possible D gene TRBD2, 6 bases. Germline V CDR1 and CDR2: SGDLS, YYNGEE. Trimming removed 3 bases from V and 0 bases from J, with 19 bases in between. The length of the CDR3 is 17 residues. The chain's CDR3 is CASSEPSNGGSSYEQYF. CDR3 nucleotide sequence: TGTGCCAGCAGCGAACCCTCCAATGGGGGGTCCTCCTACGAGCAGTACTTC.